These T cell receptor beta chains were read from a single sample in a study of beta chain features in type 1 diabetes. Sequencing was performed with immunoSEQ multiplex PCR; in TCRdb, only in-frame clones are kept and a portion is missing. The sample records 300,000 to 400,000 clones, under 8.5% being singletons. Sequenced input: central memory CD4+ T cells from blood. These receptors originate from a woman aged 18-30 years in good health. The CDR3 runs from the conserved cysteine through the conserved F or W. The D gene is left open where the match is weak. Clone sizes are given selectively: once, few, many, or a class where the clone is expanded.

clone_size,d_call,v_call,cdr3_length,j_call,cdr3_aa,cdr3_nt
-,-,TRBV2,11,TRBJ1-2,CASSEWSGYTF,TGTGCCAGCAGTGAGTGGAGCGGCTACACCTTC
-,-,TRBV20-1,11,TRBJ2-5,CSASPPPKVDF,TGCAGTGCTAGCCCCCCCCCGAAGGTGGACTTC
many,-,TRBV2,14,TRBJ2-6,CASSEEAGANVLTF,TGTGCCAGCAGTGAGGAAGCTGGGGCCAACGTCCTGACTTTC
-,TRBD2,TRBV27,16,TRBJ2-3,CASSRGLAGGTDTQYF,TGTGCCAGCAGTCGCGGACTAGCGGGCGGCACAGATACGCAGTATTTT
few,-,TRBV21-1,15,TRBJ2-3,CASSDASGRPDTQYF,TGTGCCAGCAGCGACGCTAGCGGGAGGCCCGATACGCAGTATTTT
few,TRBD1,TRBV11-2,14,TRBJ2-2,CASSFVRGRGELFF,TGTGCCAGCAGCTTTGTGAGGGGGCGCGGGGAGCTGTTTTTT
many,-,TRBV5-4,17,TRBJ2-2,CASSPIGGTQLTGELFF,TGTGCCAGCAGCCCCATAGGTGGGACACAACTCACCGGGGAGCTGTTTTTT
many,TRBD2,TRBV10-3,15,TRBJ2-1,CAISDGGSGYNEQFF,TGTGCCATCAGTGATGGCGGGAGTGGCTACAATGAGCAGTTCTTC
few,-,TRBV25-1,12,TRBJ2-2,CASSLSNHELFF,TGTGCCAGCAGTCTAAGTAACCACGAGCTGTTTTTT
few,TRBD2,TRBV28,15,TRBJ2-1,CASSFAGGIYNEQFF,TGTGCCAGCAGTTTTGCGGGAGGGATCTACAATGAGCAGTTCTTC
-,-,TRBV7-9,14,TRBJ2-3,CASSSGTEADTQYF,TGTGCCAGCAGCTCAGGGACTGAAGCAGATACGCAGTATTTT
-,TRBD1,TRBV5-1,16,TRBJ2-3,CASSSQPGQGADTQYF,TGCGCCAGCAGCTCCCAACCGGGACAGGGGGCGGATACGCAGTATTTT
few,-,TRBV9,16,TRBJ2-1,CASSVAIGSPPNEQFF,TGTGCCAGCAGCGTAGCAATTGGGTCCCCCCCCAATGAGCAGTTCTTC
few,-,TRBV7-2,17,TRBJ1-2,CASSLVPGSGLNYGYTF,TGTGCCAGCAGCTTAGTCCCTGGGTCAGGGCTCAACTATGGCTACACCTTC
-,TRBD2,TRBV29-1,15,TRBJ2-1,CSTGVPGLAGNEQFF,TGCAGCACCGGCGTTCCGGGACTAGCGGGAAATGAGCAGTTCTTC
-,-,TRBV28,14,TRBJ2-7,CATTPGGRIYEQYF,TGTGCCACCACACCTGGAGGGAGAATCTACGAGCAGTACTTC
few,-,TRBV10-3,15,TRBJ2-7,CAISELGQGLGEQYF,TGTGCCATCAGTGAGTTGGGGCAGGGCCTGGGTGAGCAGTACTTC
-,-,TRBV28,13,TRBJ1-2,CASSLMANYGYTF,TGTGCCAGCAGTTTAATGGCTAACTATGGCTACACCTTC
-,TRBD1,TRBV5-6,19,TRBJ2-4,CASSWRQGALGLAKNIQYF,TGTGCCAGCAGCTGGAGACAGGGGGCGCTTGGTTTGGCCAAAAACATTCAGTACTTC
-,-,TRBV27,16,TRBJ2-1,CASSFGSPSSYNEQFF,TGTGCCAGCAGTTTTGGCAGTCCTAGCTCCTACAATGAGCAGTTCTTC
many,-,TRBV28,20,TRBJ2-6,CASSFGLGDSTESGANVLTF,TGTGCCAGCAGTTTTGGTCTGGGGGATAGTACGGAGTCTGGGGCCAACGTCCTGACTTTC
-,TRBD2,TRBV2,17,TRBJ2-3,CASSQTSGRTYTDTQYF,TGTGCCAGCAGTCAGACTAGCGGGAGGACCTACACAGATACGCAGTATTTT
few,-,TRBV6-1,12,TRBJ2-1,CASPTRTGEQFF,TGTGCCAGCCCTACTAGAACTGGTGAGCAGTTCTTC
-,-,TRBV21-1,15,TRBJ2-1,CASSKAGLRYDEQFF,TGTGCCAGCAGCAAAGCTGGACTAAGGTACGATGAGCAGTTCTTC
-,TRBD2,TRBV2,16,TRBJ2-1,CASTGMGLAGANEQFF,TGTGCCAGCACTGGGATGGGGCTAGCGGGAGCCAATGAGCAGTTCTTC